This TCR beta chain was obtained from a study of T cell responses to AZD1222 COVID-19 vaccine. In regard to this clone: Its target is not known.

General study points: Reportedly, nearly half of unique spike TCRs recognized epitopes outside B.1.351/B.1.1.7 mutations. Possibly, clonal diversity was underestimated; donors were largely white British and included more females.

The protocol was immunoSEQ multiplex PCR, while the TCRdb copy is restricted to in-frame clones and leaves out a portion. Seen here are 97,000 or so clones, roughly 83% observed once, and the top ten hold over 15%. The sample consisted of peripheral blood, taken on day 0 of AZD1222 vaccination. This TCR derives from an adult in good health.

The CDR3 DNA reads TGTGCCAGCAGAAGTGGTCTCCCGGGTTACAATGAGCAGTTCTTC. This translates into CASRSGLPGYNEQFF. The chain recombines TRBV11-3 with TRBJ2-1; D gene ambiguous. The CDR3 extends over 15 amino acids. V lost 6 bases to trimming and J lost 4 bases, with 16 bases between them. Germline loops: CDR1 SGHNT, CDR2 YENEEA.